These 10 T cell receptor beta chains originate from one sample sequenced in a study of CD8+CD57+ T cells in acquired aplastic anemia. The TCR beta profiling, which covered VDJ combination and CDR3 sequence, was carried out using genomic DNA as the template. From the reads, TCRdb called clonotypes with MiXCR, one entry per CDR3 protein. Among over 250,000 distinct CDR3 sequences, around three fifths were seen once, and the ten largest hold roughly 1.3%. Sequencing involved patients with CD8+CD57+ cell expansion previously shown by flow cytometry. Sequenced input: sorted CD4+, CD8+, or CD8+CD57+ T cells (not recorded which) from PBMCs. These receptors all stem from a human donor with aplastic anemia.

Turning to this clonotype: A clone one base away is much larger, so this may be a read error. This chain joins TRBV5-6 and TRBJ2-5, with 9 bases that match TRBD1. Trimming cost V 7 bases and J 5 bases; bases outside gene matches: 6. The CDR3 runs 13 residues. The germline V gene encodes CDR1 SGHDT and CDR2 YYEEEE. The CDR3 sequence: CASGDRVAETQYF. For the CDR3, the DNA is TGTGCCAGCGGGGACAGGGTTGCGGAGACCCAGTACTTC.

This clonotype came up a few times. The chain joins TRBV12-3 or TRBV12-4 to TRBJ2-3; D gene ambiguous. V was clipped by 3 bases and J by 0 bases, with 4 bases between them. The CDR3 totals 13 residues. CDR3 sequence: CASSLSSTDTQYF. In nucleotides, the CDR3 is TGTGCCAGCAGTTTGTCTAGCACAGATACGCAGTATTTT.

There are many counts of this clonotype. The chain employs TRBV5-1 and TRBJ1-4; tentative D call: TRBD1 (5 bases). V shed 5 bases and J shed 3 bases, with 14 bases lying between them. Germline CDR1 reads SGHRS; CDR2 reads YFSETQ. The CDR3 length is 15 residues. The CDR3 loop reads CASSFGGGSNEKLFF. CDR3 sequence (DNA): TGCGCCAGCAGTTTCGGGGGGGGATCTAATGAAAAACTGTTTTTT.

This clonotype was found many times. One end of the junction is discordant with germline, which a read error may explain. V is TRBV5-1 and J is TRBJ1-1; TRBD1 matches 9 bases. Germline CDR1 and CDR2: SGHRS and YFSETQ. The CDR3 runs to 14 residues. CDR3 sequence: CASRTGGPNAEAFF. For the CDR3, the DNA is TGCGCCAGCAGGACAGGGGGGCCGAACGCTGAAGCTTTCTTT.

The table lists this clonotype with a few counts. The chain is built from TRBV24-1 and TRBJ1-2; unclear D gene. CDR1 is KGHDR and CDR2 is SFDVKD in the germline V gene. CDR3 length: 16 residues. V shed 5 bases and J shed 1 base, with 16 bases lying between them. CDR3 protein: CATSAPGLAGNYGYTF. The CDR3 region has the DNA TGTGCCACCAGTGCTCCGGGCCTCGCGGGTAACTATGGCTACACCTTC.

This clonotype was seen more than once but under ten times. This chain links TRBV20-1 with TRBJ2-3; D gene uncertain. There are 12 residues in the CDR3. Germline V gene lookup returns CDR1 DFQATT and CDR2 SNEGSKA (reference sequence). Trimming stripped 3 bases from V and 2 bases from J, with 6 bases between. The CDR3 is CSARTLTDTQYF. The DNA of the CDR3 is TGCAGTGCTAGGACTCTCACAGATACGCAGTATTTT.

The chain combines TRBV20-1 with TRBJ2-2; 11 bases map to TRBD2. V shed 5 bases, J shed 6 bases, and the junction held 5 bases outside the gene matches. The CDR3 consists of 14 residues. In germline, CDR1 is DFQATT, CDR2 SNEGSKA (reference sequence). CDR3 sequence reads: CSAPGTSGAGELFF. The CDR3 bases are TGCAGTGCTCCCGGGACTAGCGGAGCCGGGGAGCTGTTTTTT.

Notes on this clonotype: A read error may be the cause here, since a much bigger clone is one base away. The rearrangement joins TRBV10-3 to TRBJ1-2, with unresolved D. The CDR3 consists of 14 residues. Germline V CDR1 and CDR2: ENHRY, SYGVKD. DNA of the CDR3: TGTGCCATCAGTGAGGGAGCGACGACCTATGTCTACACCTTC. This sequence encodes CAISEGATTYVYTF.

This clonotype was seen many times. This chain uses TRBV25-1 with TRBJ2-3; tentative D call: TRBD2 (5 bases). Germline CDR1 is MGHDK and CDR2 is SYGVNS. This CDR3 region has 13 residues. V was trimmed by 8 bases and J by 3 bases, leaving 12 bases between them. The CDR3: CASARGGTDTQYF. CDR3 coding DNA: TGTGCCAGCGCGAGAGGAGGAACAGATACGCAGTATTTT.

The genes are TRBV20-1 and TRBJ2-1; perhaps TRBD2 as D (5 bases). CDR3 size: 15 residues. Germline values: CDR1 DFQATT, CDR2 SNEGSKA (reference sequence). The V gene lost 3 bases and the J gene lost 0 bases, with 12 bases spanning the gap. DNA for the CDR3: TGCAGTGCTAGGGGTTTTGGGAGCTCCTACAATGAGCAGTTCTTC. This sequence encodes CSARGFGSSYNEQFF.